The rows below give T cell receptor beta chains drawn from one sample of a study of cytomegalovirus exposure and HLA in healthy donors. Clones were read by immunoSEQ multiplex PCR, and TCRdb kept only the in-frame ones, dropping some. There are fewer than 140,000 clones in the sample; about three quarters occur only once, and 0.79% lies in the top ten. Sequencing was carried out using PBMCs. The receptors shown here come from a boy under 18 in good health and CMV-seronegative. Each CDR3 is given with its conserved first and last residue. The order of the fields is CDR3 protein, clone size, J gene, V gene, D gene. A D gene is named only where the DNA matches it firmly. Not every row has a clone size; where given, it reads once, few, many or a size class.

CASSLRALNQPQHF NA TRBJ1-5 TRBV7-8 NA
CAWSGVTGLSGNTIYF NA TRBJ1-3 TRBV30 NA
CASSPGSSGGNTGELFF NA TRBJ2-2 TRBV5-4 TRBD2
CATHTPGLTDTQYF NA TRBJ2-3 TRBV6-5 NA
CASSPDTYTEAFF NA TRBJ1-1 TRBV7-6 NA
CASSLGASGRDNEQFF NA TRBJ2-1 TRBV5-4 TRBD2
CASIKDRVGEKLFF NA TRBJ1-4 TRBV6-1 TRBD1
CASSLGTGGKDTQYF many TRBJ2-3 TRBV18 TRBD1
CASIQTSGLRQQYF NA TRBJ2-7 TRBV28 TRBD2
CASSLGQGGYSNQPQHF NA TRBJ1-5 TRBV11-2 TRBD1
CAWARGRSYEQYF NA TRBJ2-7 TRBV30 TRBD1
CASSQGWTAYEQYF NA TRBJ2-7 TRBV14 NA
CASSPGLAVDTQYF NA TRBJ2-3 TRBV13 TRBD2
CASSLGPGQGGTEAFF NA TRBJ1-1 TRBV28 TRBD1
CASSQALPETQYF NA TRBJ2-5 TRBV4-1 NA
CASSLIAGHGYTF NA TRBJ1-2 TRBV27 NA
CAISESPVQTGGNQPQHF NA TRBJ1-5 TRBV10-3 NA
CASSHPDRGLRNQPQHF NA TRBJ1-5 TRBV4-2 TRBD1
CAISEGSQDYGYTF NA TRBJ1-2 TRBV10-3 NA
CASSLVGVHGYTF NA TRBJ1-2 TRBV7-9 NA
CASSDNRVVDTQYF NA TRBJ2-3 TRBV2 NA
CASSLDSREQYF NA TRBJ2-7 TRBV18 NA
CAISEGTATAYEQYF once TRBJ2-7 TRBV10-3 TRBD1
CASSLRRELAGRYNEQFF NA TRBJ2-1 TRBV5-1 TRBD2
CASSFGPGSGANVLTF once TRBJ2-6 TRBV27 NA